This T cell receptor (beta chain) comes out of a study of beta chain features in type 1 diabetes. Across the study: What patients shared with healthy donors was a similar profile of age, gender and cell yields. General study points: For TCRB rearrangement, an influence of HLA type remained unresolved here.

Concerning this clone: Its specificity is not known.

The entirety of the isolated RNA underwent reverse transcription, so expressed TCRB transcripts were sequenced. Deep immunoSEQ sequencing covered naive, central memory and regulatory T cell samples. Produced via immunoSEQ multiplex PCR; TCRdb's table is partial and in-frame only. In the table there are about 330,000 clones, 11% of which are singletons. The CDR3 loop spans 14 amino acids. J was trimmed by 4 bases and V by 2 bases; bases with no gene match: 2. CDR1 and CDR2 (germline): SGHNT, YYREEE (reference sequence). Sorting of CD4+ naive, central memory, regulatory and stem cell-like memory cells was performed via CD45RO/CCR7/CD25/CD127/CD95/CD27.

This receptor was identified in a young woman in good health. The rearrangement uses TRBV5-4 and TRBJ2-3, with TRBD1 matching over 9 bases. The specimen sequenced was naive CD4+ T cells from blood. CDR3 region: CASSLRTGADTQYF. The CDR3 DNA is TGTGCCAGCAGCTTAAGGACAGGGGCAGATACGCAGTATTTT.